The 12 T cell receptor beta chains in this list originate from one sample, sequenced in a study of Ad26.COV2.S vaccination and SARS-CoV-2 variants. This sample's treatment: approximately 18 received Ad26.COV2.S at low or high dose, single or two shots; several received placebo; per-sample allocation not given. Sampling occurred on day 63 after the first vaccine or placebo injection. TCRdb's copy holds only in-frame clones and misses some; the assay was immunoSEQ multiplex PCR. The repertoire has roughly 680,000 clones, roughly 90% of them found once; the top ten carry about 1.5%. The sample in question was peripheral blood, obtained in a trial of Ad26.COV2.S vaccine versus placebo. All receptors come from a person aged 18-65 years who received the Ad26.COV2.S COVID-19 vaccine or a placebo.

This clone was recorded only once. This chain connects TRBV19 to TRBJ2-7, with 9 bases that match TRBD1. This CDR3 has 14 residues. Trimming took 8 bases from V and 4 from J; bases not matched to a gene: 9. Germline values: CDR1 LNHDA, CDR2 SQIVND (reference sequence). DNA for the CDR3: TGTGCCAGTGGAACCGGGACAGGGCTTTACGAGCAGTACTTC. The encoded protein is CASGTGTGLYEQYF. The variable domain in full, completed from reference TRBV19 and TRBJ2-7, reads DGGITQSPKYLFRKEGQNVTLSCEQNLNHDAMYWYRQDPGQGLRLIYYSQIVNDFQKGDIAEGYSVSREKKESFPLTVTSAQKNPTAFYLCASGTGTGLYEQYFGPGTRLTVT.

This chain connects TRBV30 to TRBJ2-3; D may be TRBD1 (6 bases). This CDR3 has 14 amino acids. Deletions cut 1 base from V and 0 bases from J, with 8 bases between. The germline V gene has CDR1 GTSNPN and CDR2 SVGIG (reference sequence). DNA for the CDR3: TGTGCCTGGAGTGCAGGGGCTAGCACAGATACGCAGTATTTT. Translation: CAWSAGASTDTQYF.

The chain recombines TRBV12-5 with TRBJ2-7, with D possibly being TRBD1 (5 bases). Deletions cut 6 bases from V and 5 bases from J, with 11 bases between. CDR1 and CDR2 (germline): LGHNT, FRNRAP. The CDR3 extends over 12 amino acids. The CDR3 sequence is CASGRRVDEQYF. The CDR3 nucleotides are TGTGCTAGTGGCCGCAGGGTTGACGAGCAGTACTTC.

V and J are TRBV19 and TRBJ2-1, with unresolved D. The germline CDR1 and CDR2 sequences are LNHDA and SQIVND (reference sequence). The V gene lost 5 bases and the J gene lost 4 bases, with 9 bases spanning the gap. This CDR3 comprises 13 residues. In DNA, the CDR3 is TGTGCCAGTAGTCCCCGACCGTACAATGAGCAGTTCTTC. Protein: CASSPRPYNEQFF.

V is TRBV3-1 (or the pseudogene TRBV3-2) and J is TRBJ1-5; D possibly corresponds to TRBD1 (6 bases). This CDR3 is 17 amino acids long. Germline values: CDR1 LGHDT, CDR2 YNNKEL (reference sequence). Trimming shortened V by 5 bases and J by 2 bases, and 19 bases separated the two germline ends. The CDR3 bases are TGTGCCAGCAGCGCGGGCCAACAGGGTTGGGGCAATCAGCCCCAGCATTTT. Its protein is CASSAGQQGWGNQPQHF.

In this sample, this clone turned up once. The chain uses TRBV27 and TRBJ1-3, with D possibly being TRBD1 (6 bases). The CDR3 spans 14 residues. CDR1 is MNHEY, CDR2 SMNVEV, per germline (reference sequence). The V end was cut by 6 bases, the J end by 4 bases, with 13 bases between. In DNA form, the CDR3 reads TGTGCCAGCAGGACACAGGGAGGAGGAAACACCATATATTTT. Translating gives CASRTQGGGNTIYF.

The V call is TRBV3-1 (or the pseudogene TRBV3-2), the J call TRBJ1-3; D unclear. The V gene's germline CDR1 is LGHDT and CDR2 YNNKEL (reference sequence). The CDR3 runs to 14 residues. V lost 4 bases and J lost 0, with 7 bases in between. Here the CDR3 reads CASSPLSSGNTIYF. As DNA, the CDR3 is TGTGCCAGCAGCCCCTTGAGCTCTGGAAACACCATATATTTT.

The chain has TRBV7-2 and TRBJ2-1; 9 nucleotides line up with TRBD1. From germline, CDR1 is SGHTA and CDR2 FQGNSA. V trimming: 4 bases; J trimming: 1 base; junction bases outside the gene matches: 2. The CDR3 has 15 residues. CDR3 sequence reads: CASSSDRGSYNEQFF. The DNA for the CDR3 is TGTGCCAGCAGCTCCGACAGGGGGTCCTACAATGAGCAGTTCTTC.

The chain is built from TRBV2 and TRBJ1-2; D is ambiguous. CDR3 length equals 11 residues. V was pared by 2 bases and J by 8 bases, with 6 bases between. CDR1 is SNHLY, CDR2 FYNNEI, per germline. The CDR3 region has the DNA TGTGCCAGCAGTGAACAGGTGGGCTACACCTTC. This codes for CASSEQVGYTF.

V is TRBV25-1 and J is TRBJ1-5; D unresolved. The CDR3 loop spans 13 amino acids. Germline V gene sequence: CDR1 MGHDK, CDR2 SYGVNS. Trimming left V 1 base short and J 2 bases short, with 3 bases between. CDR3 in amino acids: CASSEFGNQPQHF. The CDR3 region has the DNA TGTGCCAGCAGTGAATTTGGCAATCAGCCCCAGCATTTT.

The chain has TRBV27 and TRBJ2-3; unclear D gene. The CDR3 is made up of 16 amino acids. V lost 1 base and J 0 bases, leaving 11 bases between the germline ends. Looked up from germline, CDR1 is MNHEY and CDR2 is SMNVEV (reference sequence). The CDR3 coding sequence is TGTGCCAGCAGTTTATTTGGCGGCTCTAGCACAGATACGCAGTATTTT. Translation: CASSLFGGSSTDTQYF.

V is TRBV2 and J is TRBJ2-7, with D maybe TRBD1 (5 bases). With 1 base removed from V and 1 base from J, the gap between germline ends came to 11 bases. The germline V gene encodes CDR1 SNHLY and CDR2 FYNNEI. This CDR3 comprises 15 residues. The CDR3 coding sequence is TGTGCCAGCAGTGAAGTAGCCCCAGGGTCCTACGAGCAGTACTTC. Translated, it gives CASSEVAPGSYEQYF.